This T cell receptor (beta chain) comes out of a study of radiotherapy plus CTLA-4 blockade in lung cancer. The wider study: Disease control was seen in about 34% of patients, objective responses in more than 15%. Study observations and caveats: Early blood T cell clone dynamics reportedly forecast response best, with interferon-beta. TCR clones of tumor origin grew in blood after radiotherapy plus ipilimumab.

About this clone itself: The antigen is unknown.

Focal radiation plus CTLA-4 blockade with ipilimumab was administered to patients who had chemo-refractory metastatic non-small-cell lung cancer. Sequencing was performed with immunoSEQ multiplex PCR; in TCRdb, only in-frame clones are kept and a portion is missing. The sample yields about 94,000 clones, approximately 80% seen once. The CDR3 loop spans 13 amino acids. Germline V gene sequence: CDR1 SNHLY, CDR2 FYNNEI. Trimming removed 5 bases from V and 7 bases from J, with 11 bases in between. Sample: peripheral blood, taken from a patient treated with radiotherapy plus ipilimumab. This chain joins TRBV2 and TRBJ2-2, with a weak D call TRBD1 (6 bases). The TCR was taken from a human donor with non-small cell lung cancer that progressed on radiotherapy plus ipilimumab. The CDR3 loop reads CASSSRGVGELFF. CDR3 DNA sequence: TGTGCCAGCAGTTCCAGGGGAGTCGGGGAGCTGTTTTTT.